A single TCR beta chain is shown here with its context. TCRdb reprocessed the 5' RACE reads; each CDR3 protein has one entry and no DNA is given. The sample holds a few hundred thousand distinct CDR3 sequences. This CDR3 is 13 amino acids long. CDR1 is SSHAT and CDR2 is FNYEAQ in the germline V gene (reference sequence). These data originate in a study of T cells expressing NK-cell markers. Whole-study context: Sequencing of TCR beta repertoires drew on sorted CD3+CD56+NKG2C+, CD3+CD56+NKG2C- and CD3+CD56-NKG2C+ T cells.

The chain uses TRBV7-7 and TRBJ2-7; as DNA is missing, the TRBD1 call by TCRdb cannot be tested. The sequence was collected from a man aged 18 to 69 in good health. The specimen was blood T cells: a sorted CD56 or NKG2C T cell subset, CD4+ or CD8+ T cells, or bulk PBMC T cells (not recorded which). The CDR3 protein is CASSLAGADEQYF.